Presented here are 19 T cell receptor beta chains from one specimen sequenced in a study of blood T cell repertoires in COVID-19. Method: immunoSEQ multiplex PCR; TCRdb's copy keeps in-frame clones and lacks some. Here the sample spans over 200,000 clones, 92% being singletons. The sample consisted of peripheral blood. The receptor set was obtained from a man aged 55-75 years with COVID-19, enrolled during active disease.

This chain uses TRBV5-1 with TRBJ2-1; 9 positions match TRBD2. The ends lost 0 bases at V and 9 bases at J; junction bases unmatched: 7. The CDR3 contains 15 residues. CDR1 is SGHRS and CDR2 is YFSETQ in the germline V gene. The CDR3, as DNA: TGCGCCAGCAGCTTGGTGGCGGGAGGGTTTGGTGAGCAGTTCTTC. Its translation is CASSLVAGGFGEQFF.

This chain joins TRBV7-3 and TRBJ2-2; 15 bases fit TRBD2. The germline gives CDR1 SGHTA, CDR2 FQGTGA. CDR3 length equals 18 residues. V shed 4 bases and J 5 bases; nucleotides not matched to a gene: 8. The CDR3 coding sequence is TGTGCCAGCAGCTCCGGACTAGCGGGAGGGCCGAGGACCGGGGAGCTGTTTTTT. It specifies CASSSGLAGGPRTGELFF. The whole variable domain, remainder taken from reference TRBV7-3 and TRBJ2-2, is GAGVSQTPSNKVTEKGKYVELRCDPISGHTALYWYRQSLGQGPEFLIYFQGTGAADDSGLPNDRFFAVRPEGSVSTLKIQRTERGDSAVYLCASSSGLAGGPRTGELFFGEGSRLTVL.

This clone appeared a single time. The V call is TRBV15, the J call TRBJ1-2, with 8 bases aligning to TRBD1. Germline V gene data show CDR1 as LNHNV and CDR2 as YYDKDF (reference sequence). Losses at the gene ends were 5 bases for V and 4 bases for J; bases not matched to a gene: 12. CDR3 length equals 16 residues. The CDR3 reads CATSPRTGTGGYGYTF. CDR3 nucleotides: TGTGCCACCAGCCCACGGACAGGGACGGGCGGCTATGGCTACACCTTC. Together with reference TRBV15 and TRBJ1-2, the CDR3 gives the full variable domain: DAMVIQNPRYQVTQFGKPVTLSCSQTLNHNVMYWYQQKSSQAPKLLFHYYDKDFNNEADTPDNFQSRRPNTSFCFLDIRSPGLGDTAMYLCATSPRTGTGGYGYTFGSGTRLTVV.

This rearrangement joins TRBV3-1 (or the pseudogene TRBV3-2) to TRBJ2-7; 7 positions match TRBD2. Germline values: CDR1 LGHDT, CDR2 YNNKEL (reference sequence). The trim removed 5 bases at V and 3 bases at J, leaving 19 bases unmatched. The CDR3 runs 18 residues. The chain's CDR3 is CASSFRLTSSKTLYEQYF. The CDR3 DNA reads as TGTGCCAGCAGCTTTCGCTTGACTAGCTCAAAAACCCTCTACGAGCAGTACTTC.

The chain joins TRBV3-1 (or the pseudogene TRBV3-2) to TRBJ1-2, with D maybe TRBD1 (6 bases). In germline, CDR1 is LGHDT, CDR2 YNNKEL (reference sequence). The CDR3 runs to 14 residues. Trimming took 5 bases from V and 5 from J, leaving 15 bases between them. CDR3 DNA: TGTGCCAGCAGCATCCGGGGGGGCAATTATGGCTACACCTTC. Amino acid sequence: CASSIRGGNYGYTF.

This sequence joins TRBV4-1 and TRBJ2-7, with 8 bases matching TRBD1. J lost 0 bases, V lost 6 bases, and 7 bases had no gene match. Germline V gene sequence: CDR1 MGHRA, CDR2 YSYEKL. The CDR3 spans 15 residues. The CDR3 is CASSRQGKGSYEQYF. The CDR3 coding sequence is TGCGCCAGCAGTCGACAGGGGAAGGGCTCCTACGAGCAGTACTTC.

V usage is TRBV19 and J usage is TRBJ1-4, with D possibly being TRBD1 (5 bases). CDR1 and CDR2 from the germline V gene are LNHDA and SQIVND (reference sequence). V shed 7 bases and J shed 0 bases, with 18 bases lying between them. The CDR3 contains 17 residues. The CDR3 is CASTHVGGISTNEKLFF. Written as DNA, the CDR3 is TGTGCCAGTACCCACGTTGGGGGGATTTCAACTAATGAAAAACTGTTTTTT. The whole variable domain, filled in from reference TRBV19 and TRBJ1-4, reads DGGITQSPKYLFRKEGQNVTLSCEQNLNHDAMYWYRQDPGQGLRLIYYSQIVNDFQKGDIAEGYSVSREKKESFPLTVTSAQKNPTAFYLCASTHVGGISTNEKLFFGSGTQLSVL.

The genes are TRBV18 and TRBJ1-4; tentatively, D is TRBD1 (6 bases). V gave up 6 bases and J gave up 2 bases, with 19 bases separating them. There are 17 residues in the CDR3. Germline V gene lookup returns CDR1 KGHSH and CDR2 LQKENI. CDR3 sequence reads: CASSPRQQGSTNEKLFF. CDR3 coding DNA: TGTGCCAGCTCTCCAAGACAACAGGGATCCACTAATGAAAAACTGTTTTTT.

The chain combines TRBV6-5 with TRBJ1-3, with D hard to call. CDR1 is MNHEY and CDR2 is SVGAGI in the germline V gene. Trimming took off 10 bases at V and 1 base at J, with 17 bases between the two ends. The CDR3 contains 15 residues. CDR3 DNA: TGTGCCACCCAACCTCTGGGCCAGTCTGGAAACACCATATATTTT. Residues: CATQPLGQSGNTIYF.

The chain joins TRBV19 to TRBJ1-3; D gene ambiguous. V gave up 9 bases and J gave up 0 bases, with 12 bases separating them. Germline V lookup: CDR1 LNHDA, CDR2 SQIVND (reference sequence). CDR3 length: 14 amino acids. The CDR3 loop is CARAQEDSGNTIYF. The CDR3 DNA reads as TGTGCCAGGGCCCAGGAGGACTCTGGAAACACCATATATTTT.

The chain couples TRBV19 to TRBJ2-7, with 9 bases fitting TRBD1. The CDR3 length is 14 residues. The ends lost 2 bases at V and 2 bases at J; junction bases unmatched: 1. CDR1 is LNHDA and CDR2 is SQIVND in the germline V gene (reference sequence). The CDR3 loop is CASSITGGTYEQYF. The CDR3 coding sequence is TGTGCCAGTAGTATAACAGGGGGCACCTACGAGCAGTACTTC. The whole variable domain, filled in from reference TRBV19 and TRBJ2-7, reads DGGITQSPKYLFRKEGQNVTLSCEQNLNHDAMYWYRQDPGQGLRLIYYSQIVNDFQKGDIAEGYSVSREKKESFPLTVTSAQKNPTAFYLCASSITGGTYEQYFGPGTRLTVT.

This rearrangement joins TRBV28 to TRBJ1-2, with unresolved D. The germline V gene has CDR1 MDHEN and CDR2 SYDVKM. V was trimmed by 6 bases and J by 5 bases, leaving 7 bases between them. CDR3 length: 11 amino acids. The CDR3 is CASSSLYGYTF. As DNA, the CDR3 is TGTGCCAGCAGCTCCCTTTATGGCTACACCTTC.

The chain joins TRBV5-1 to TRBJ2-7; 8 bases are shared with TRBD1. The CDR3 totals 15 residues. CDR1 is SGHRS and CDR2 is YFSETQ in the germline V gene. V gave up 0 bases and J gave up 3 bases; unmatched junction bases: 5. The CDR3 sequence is CASSLGGTGDYEQYF. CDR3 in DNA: TGCGCCAGCAGCTTGGGCGGGACAGGAGACTACGAGCAGTACTTC.

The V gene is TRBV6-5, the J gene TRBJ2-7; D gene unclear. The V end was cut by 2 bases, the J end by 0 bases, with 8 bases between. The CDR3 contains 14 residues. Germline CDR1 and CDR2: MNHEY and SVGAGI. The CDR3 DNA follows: TGTGCCAGCAGTTACCTTGGCCCCTCCTACGAGCAGTACTTC. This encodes CASSYLGPSYEQYF.

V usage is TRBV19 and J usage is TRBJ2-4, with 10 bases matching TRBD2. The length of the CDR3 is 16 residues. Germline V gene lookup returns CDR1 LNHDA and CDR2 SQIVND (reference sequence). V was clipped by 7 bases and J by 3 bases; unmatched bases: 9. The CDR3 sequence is CASIPTSGVVKNIQYF. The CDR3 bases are TGTGCCAGTATCCCAACTAGCGGGGTAGTCAAAAACATTCAGTACTTC.

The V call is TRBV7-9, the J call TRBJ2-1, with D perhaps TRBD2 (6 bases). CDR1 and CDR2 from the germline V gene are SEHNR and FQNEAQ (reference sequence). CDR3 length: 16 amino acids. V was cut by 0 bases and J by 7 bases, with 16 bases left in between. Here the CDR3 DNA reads TGTGCCAGCAGCTTAGCCGGCACCGGGAGTGGTAATGAGCAGTTCTTC. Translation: CASSLAGTGSGNEQFF.

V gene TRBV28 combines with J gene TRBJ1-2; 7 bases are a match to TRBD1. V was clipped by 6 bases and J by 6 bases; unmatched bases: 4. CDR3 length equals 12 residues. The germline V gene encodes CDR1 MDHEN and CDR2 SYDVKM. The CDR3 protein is CASRDTGDGYTF. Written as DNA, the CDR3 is TGTGCCAGCAGGGATACAGGGGATGGCTACACCTTC.

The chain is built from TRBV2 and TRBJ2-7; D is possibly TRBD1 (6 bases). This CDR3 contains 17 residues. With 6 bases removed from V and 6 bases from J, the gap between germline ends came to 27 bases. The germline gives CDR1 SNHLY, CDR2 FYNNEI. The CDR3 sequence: CASSMTTRSQGSSEQYF. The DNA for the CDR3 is TGTGCCAGCAGCATGACGACCAGATCACAGGGTTCGTCCGAGCAGTACTTC.

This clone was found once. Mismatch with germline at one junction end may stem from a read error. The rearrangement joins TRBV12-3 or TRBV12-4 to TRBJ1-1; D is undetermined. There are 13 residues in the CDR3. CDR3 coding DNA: TGTGCCAGCAGTTTAAAAGGCCCTGACTTTCATCTCTTT. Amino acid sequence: CASSLKGPDFHLF.